These 13 T cell receptor beta chains originate from one sample sequenced in a study of metastatic and nonmetastatic thyroid tumors. Patients underwent thyroid surgery, and none had received any treatment before it. TCRdb re-processed the PCR reads through MiXCR. The repertoire holds 8,000 to 9,000 clones, 20% to 30% seen once, with more than 25% in the top ten. Sequencing was done on a sample of tumor tissue. The receptors were gathered from a female donor with papillary thyroid cancer or a benign thyroid nodule (not recorded which). Some clones in this sample may be carry-over from other donors' samples.

This clone occurred many times. A much larger clone is a single base away; this may be a read error. The same CDR3 is also encoded by other DNA sequences in this sample. The chain carries TRBV5-1 and TRBJ2-7; 9 bases match TRBD2. This CDR3 comprises 15 residues. The ends lost 0 bases at V and 0 bases at J; junction bases unmatched: 1. CDR1 SGHRS and CDR2 YFSETQ come from the germline V gene. CDR3 nucleotide sequence: TGCGCCAGCAGCTTGGGACTAGCGGTCTCCTACGAGCAGTACTTC. It specifies CASSLGLAVSYEQYF.

This clone was seen many times. The V gene is TRBV29-1, the J gene TRBJ2-3, with 11 positions matching TRBD1. Germline CDR1 reads SQVTM; CDR2 reads ANQGSEA. V was pared by 3 bases and J by 4 bases, with 3 bases of the junction left unmatched. This CDR3 has 14 amino acids. This chain's CDR3 is CSVEDRGPSDTQYF. As DNA, the CDR3 is TGCAGCGTTGAGGACAGGGGGCCCTCAGATACGCAGTATTTT.

By share, this clone ranks as medium-sized. The chain links TRBV6-1 to TRBJ1-5, with D possibly matching TRBD1 (5 bases). Germline V lookup: CDR1 MNHNS, CDR2 SASEGT. CDR3 length: 15 residues. V lost 6 bases, J lost 0 bases, and 12 bases lay in between. The CDR3 coding sequence is TGTGCCAGCAGAAGGACACCCTATAGCAATCAGCCCCAGCATTTT. It specifies CASRRTPYSNQPQHF.

This clone came up a few times. This chain joins TRBV6-5 and TRBJ2-7, with D hard to call. In germline, CDR1 is MNHEY, CDR2 SVGAGI. This CDR3 region has 14 residues. V lost 1 base to trimming and J lost 2 bases, with 9 bases between them. CDR3 coding DNA: TGTGCCAGCAGTTACTGGCCCCGGACCTACGAGCAGTACTTC. It yields the protein CASSYWPRTYEQYF.

This clone was recorded at least ten times. The rearrangement links TRBV9 to TRBJ1-1, with a weak D call TRBD1 (5 bases). V was shortened by 3 bases and J by 3 bases, with 12 bases between the two germline ends. Germline values: CDR1 SGDLS, CDR2 YYNGEE. The CDR3 totals 14 residues. The CDR3 bases are TGTGCCAGCAGCGGGAGCCTGGGGGACACTGAAGCTTTCTTT. Its protein is CASSGSLGDTEAFF. The full variable domain, in which reference TRBV9 and TRBJ1-1 provide the parts outside the CDR3, is DSGVTQTPKHLITATGQRVTLRCSPRSGDLSVYWYQQSLDQGLQFLIQYYNGEERAKGNILERFSAQQFPDLHSELNLSSLELGDSALYFCASSGSLGDTEAFFGQGTRLTVV.

There are many counts of this clone. The rearrangement uses TRBV20-1 and TRBJ2-3; D unresolved. Per the germline V gene, CDR1 is DFQATT and CDR2 is SNEGSKA (reference sequence). The CDR3 length is 14 residues. Trimming removed 6 bases at V and 0 bases at J, with 13 bases between. Written as DNA, the CDR3 is TGCAGTGCCCCGACTGAATCTAGCACAGATACGCAGTATTTT. Translation gives CSAPTESSTDTQYF.

This chain connects TRBV5-1 to TRBJ2-3; tentative D call: TRBD1 (5 bases). The CDR3 has 14 amino acids. Trimming left V 7 bases short and J 0 bases short, with 12 bases between. Germline CDR1 is SGHRS and CDR2 is YFSETQ. CDR3 sequence (DNA): TGCGCCAGCGGCACAGGCTCTAGCACAGATACGCAGTATTTT. Its translation: CASGTGSSTDTQYF.

By share of the sample, this clone is medium-sized (0.01 to 0.1%). This chain joins TRBV12-3 or TRBV12-4 and TRBJ1-2; TRBD1 might be the D (5 bases). V was cut by 5 bases and J by 5 bases, with 15 bases left in between. This CDR3 region has 14 residues. CDR3 loop: CASSTGRLSYGYTF. CDR3 coding DNA: TGTGCCAGCAGTACGGGACGGCTCTCGTATGGCTACACCTTC.

This chain uses TRBV12-3 or TRBV12-4 with TRBJ2-1, with TRBD2 identical over 7 bases. V lost 2 bases, J lost 2 bases, and 0 bases stayed unmatched. The CDR3 spans 14 residues. Here the CDR3 DNA reads TGTGCCAGCAGTTTAACTAGCGCCTACAATGAGCAGTTCTTC. Amino acid sequence: CASSLTSAYNEQFF.

There are many counts of this clone. The V and J genes are TRBV29-1 and TRBJ2-7; 8 nucleotides align to TRBD1. The CDR3 has 14 residues. Germline loops: CDR1 SQVTM, CDR2 ANQGSEA. V dropped 5 bases and J dropped 2; count of bases not matched to a gene: 8. The CDR3 DNA reads TGCAGCGTTAATGGACAGGGCATCACCTACGAGCAGTACTTC. Its translation: CSVNGQGITYEQYF.

This clone has at least ten counts. The gene calls are TRBV20-1 and TRBJ1-5; no firm D call. The V gene's germline CDR1 is DFQATT and CDR2 SNEGSKA (reference sequence). The CDR3 has 11 amino acids. V was shortened by 6 bases and J by 2 bases, with 5 bases between the two germline ends. CDR3 nucleotides: TGCAGTGCAGAGGGCAATCAGCCCCAGCATTTT. As protein: CSAEGNQPQHF.

By frequency in the sample, this clone is medium-sized. The V call is TRBV20-1, the J call TRBJ2-7; D is uncertain. The V end was cut by 3 bases, the J end by 3 bases, with 12 bases between. The length of the CDR3 is 13 residues. CDR1 DFQATT and CDR2 SNEGSKA come from the germline V gene (reference sequence). CDR3 amino acids: CSARFFGNYEQYF. CDR3 bases: TGCAGTGCTAGGTTTTTCGGCAACTACGAGCAGTACTTC.

This clone was seen a handful of times. This chain joins TRBV5-1 and TRBJ1-2, with TRBD1 matching 8 bases. This CDR3 is built from 13 residues. After removal of 7 bases from V and 2 bases from J, the junction contained 4 bases not matched to a gene. Germline V lookup: CDR1 SGHRS, CDR2 YFSETQ. The CDR3 nucleotides are TGCGCCAGCGTGGACAGGGAAAACTATGGCTACACCTTC. Translated: CASVDRENYGYTF.